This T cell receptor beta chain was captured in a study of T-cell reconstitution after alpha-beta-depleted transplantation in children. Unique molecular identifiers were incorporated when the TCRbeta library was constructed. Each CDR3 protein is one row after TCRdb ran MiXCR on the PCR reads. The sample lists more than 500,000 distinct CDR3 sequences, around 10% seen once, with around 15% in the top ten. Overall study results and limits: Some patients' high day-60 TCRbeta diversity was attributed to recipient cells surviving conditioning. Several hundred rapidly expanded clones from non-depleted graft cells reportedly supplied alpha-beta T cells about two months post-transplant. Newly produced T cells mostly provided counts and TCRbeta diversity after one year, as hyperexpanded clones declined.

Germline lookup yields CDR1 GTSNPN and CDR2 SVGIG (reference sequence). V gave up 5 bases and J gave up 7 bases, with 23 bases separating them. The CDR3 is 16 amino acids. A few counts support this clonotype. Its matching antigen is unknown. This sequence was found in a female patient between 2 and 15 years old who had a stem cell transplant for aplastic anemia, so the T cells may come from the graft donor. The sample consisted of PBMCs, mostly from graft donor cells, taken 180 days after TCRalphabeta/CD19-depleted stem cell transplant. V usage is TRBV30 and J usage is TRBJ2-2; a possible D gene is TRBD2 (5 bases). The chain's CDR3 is CAWGDGFTGVDGELFF. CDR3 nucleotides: TGTGCCTGGGGCGACGGTTTCACCGGGGTCGACGGGGAGCTGTTTTTT.